The clone carrying this T cell receptor (beta chain) was counted between two and nine times. TCRdb passed the 5' RACE reads through MiXCR, listing each CDR3 protein once. The table records roughly 50,000 distinct CDR3 sequences, 24% of them present only once. Naive CD4+ T cells were purified with Tregs depleted by CD25. Per germline, CDR1 DFQATT and CDR2 SNEGSKA (reference sequence). V shed 1 base and J shed 7 bases, with 15 bases lying between them. The CDR3 contains 14 residues. This clonotype was sampled from a female donor with breast cancer. The V call is TRBV20-1, the J call TRBJ2-3, with D perhaps TRBD1 (6 bases). Sequenced input: tumor-infiltrating naive CD4+ T cells sorted from the breast tumor. Subset meaning: naive CD4+ T cells, CD4+CD45RA+CD25-. The CDR3 is CSARGTGTPNTQYF. The DNA of the CDR3 is TGCAGTGCTAGAGGTACCGGGACACCAAATACGCAGTATTTT.